This TCR beta chain was sequenced for a study of cytomegalovirus exposure and HLA in healthy donors. General study findings and limits: In a later analysis, CMV-associated beta chains were mostly HLA-associated, it appeared.

Each of the donors was a healthy bone marrow donor. Germline CDR1 reads SGHTA; CDR2 reads FQGNSA. The CDR3 covers 16 residues. The J segment lost 4 bases and the V segment lost 5 bases, leaving 8 bases of the junction unmatched. PCR involved 60 Vbeta and 13 Jbeta primers. Assay: immunoSEQ multiplex PCR; the TCRdb copy retains only in-frame clones and omits some. The sample has approximately 40,000 clones, around 86% seen once. Details on this clone: Its target is unknown.

What was sequenced was PBMCs. This receptor was taken from a woman between 40 and 55 years old in good health and CMV-seropositive. This rearrangement joins TRBV7-2 to TRBJ2-5; TRBD2 matches 12 bases. Written as DNA, the CDR3 is TGTGCCAGCAGCCTAACTAGCGGGGGGCAACGAGAGACCCAGTACTTC. This translates into CASSLTSGGQRETQYF. The full variable domain, completed using reference TRBV7-2 and TRBJ2-5, is GAGVSQSPSNKVTEKGKDVELRCDPISGHTALYWYRQSLGQGLEFLIYFQGNSAPDKSGLPSDRFSAERTGGSVSTLTIQRTQQEDSAVYLCASSLTSGGQRETQYFGPGTRLLVL.